The 27 T cell receptor beta chains given below trace back to one sample, sequenced in a study of STAT3 mutations in large granular lymphocyte leukemia. No antigen has been identified for these receptors. Findings and caveats of the study: In T-cell large granular lymphocyte leukemia, about half of patients showed multiple immunodominant subclonotypes.

TCRdb keeps only in-frame clones here, not all; method: immunoSEQ multiplex PCR. The data contain about 8,700 clones, over 75% of them singletons. Sample: peripheral blood mononuclear cells. Source of these receptors: a man older than 75 with T-cell large granular lymphocyte leukemia. Some clones in this sample may be carry-over from other donors' samples.

The V and J genes are TRBV4-1 and TRBJ2-1, with D unclear. V was pared by 3 bases and J by 8 bases, with 14 bases between. Germline CDR1 and CDR2: MGHRA and YSYEKL. The CDR3 extends over 14 amino acids. As DNA, the CDR3 is TGCGCCAGCAGCCAGGCAATGAGGCTAGATGAGCAGTTCTTC. Its translation is CASSQAMRLDEQFF.

The chain links TRBV5-4 to TRBJ2-7; 11 bases fit TRBD1. CDR1 is SGHNT, CDR2 YYREEE, per germline (reference sequence). V lost 3 bases and J lost 7; bases outside the gene matches: 6. CDR3 length: 14 amino acids. The CDR3 reads CASSSRDRGFEQYF. The CDR3 nucleotides are TGTGCCAGCAGCTCCCGGGACAGGGGGTTTGAGCAGTACTTC.

This clone was detected a few times. The chain is built from TRBV6-5 and TRBJ2-7; D remains ambiguous. The ends were cut back, 6 bases at V and 0 bases at J, with 6 bases in the middle. The CDR3 sequence is 12 residues long. The germline V gene has CDR1 MNHEY and CDR2 SVGAGI. CDR3 bases: TGTGCCAGCAGCCCGAGCTCCTACGAGCAGTACTTC. It encodes CASSPSSYEQYF.

The chain couples TRBV7-2 to TRBJ2-7; 9 bases map to TRBD1. The CDR3 extends over 15 amino acids. Trimming cost V 5 bases and J 4 bases; bases outside gene matches: 9. CDR1 is SGHTA, CDR2 FQGNSA, per germline. The CDR3, as DNA: TGTGCCAGCAGCGGACCCGGGACAGGGTTATACGAGCAGTACTTC. This gives the protein CASSGPGTGLYEQYF.

The chain links TRBV7-9 to TRBJ2-5, with a possible D match to TRBD1 (5 bases). Trimming took off 2 bases at V and 1 base at J, with 14 bases between the two ends. The CDR3 sequence is 16 residues long. Germline V CDR1 and CDR2: SEHNR, FQNEAQ (reference sequence). The CDR3 region is CASSLPGHVVQETQYF. DNA of the CDR3: TGTGCCAGCAGCTTACCAGGGCATGTCGTCCAAGAGACCCAGTACTTC.

Regarding this clone: Relative to the germline gene, one junction end is altered; a read error may explain this. This chain links TRBV5-1 with TRBJ2-5; D is possibly TRBD2 (5 bases). The CDR3 covers 15 residues. Germline V gives CDR1 SGHRS, CDR2 YFSETQ. The CDR3 nucleotides read TGCGCCAGCAACTTGGACTTTTTGCTCCAAGAGACCCAGTACTTC. Protein: CASNLDFLLQETQYF.

The chain carries TRBV7-9 and TRBJ1-3; D remains unclear. This CDR3 is 14 amino acids long. V lost 4 bases and J 3 bases, leaving 10 bases between the germline ends. Per the germline V gene, CDR1 is SEHNR and CDR2 is FQNEAQ (reference sequence). In nucleotides, the CDR3 is TGTGCCAGCAGCTCCCGAACGGTTGGAAACACCATATATTTT. It translates to CASSSRTVGNTIYF.

V usage is TRBV6-1 and J usage is TRBJ2-7; 8 bases map to TRBD1. Germline V CDR1 and CDR2: MNHNS, SASEGT. The CDR3 consists of 13 residues. V was clipped by 8 bases and J by 5 bases; unmatched bases: 8. This CDR3 reads CASRDRFGDEQYF. The CDR3 coding sequence is TGTGCCAGCCGGGACAGGTTTGGGGACGAGCAGTACTTC.

CDR3 DNA: TGTGCCAGCAGTTATTCAGGGGAGGCAGCTGAAGCTTTCTTT. This sequence encodes CASSYSGEAAEAFF. This chain uses TRBV6-6 with TRBJ1-1; possible D gene TRBD1, 6 bases. This CDR3 has 14 amino acids. Germline lookup yields CDR1 MNHNY and CDR2 SVGAGI (reference sequence). Trimming pared 3 bases from V and 6 bases from J, leaving 14 bases between.

The chain employs TRBV5-1 and TRBJ1-4, with D perhaps matching TRBD1 (6 bases). There are 14 residues in the CDR3. Germline loops: CDR1 SGHRS, CDR2 YFSETQ. V gave up 3 bases and J gave up 4 bases, with 10 bases separating them. The CDR3 DNA is TGCGCCAGCAGCTCGGACAGCTATAATGAAAAACTGTTTTTT. Its translation is CASSSDSYNEKLFF.

This clone was recorded once. An end of the junction differs from the germline gene, which may be a read error. The V call is TRBV7-2, the J call TRBJ2-7; 8 positions match TRBD1. Germline-derived CDR1 and CDR2 are SGHTA and FQGNSA. The CDR3 sequence is 12 residues long. The CDR3 reads CASSLVKGQGIF. DNA of the CDR3: TGTGCCAGCAGCTTAGTAAAAGGACAGGGAATTTTC.

The V call is TRBV19, the J call TRBJ1-1; TRBD1 aligns across 9 bases. The germline V gene encodes CDR1 LNHDA and CDR2 SQIVND (reference sequence). The CDR3 contains 13 residues. With V trimmed by 8 bases and J by 1 base, 2 bases remained unmatched. The DNA of the CDR3 is TGTGCCAGTTTGGGACAGGGGAACACTGAAGCTTTCTTT. Its protein product is CASLGQGNTEAFF.

The CDR3 sequence: CASSDHRVRREQYF. Written as DNA, the CDR3 is TGCGCCAGCAGTGACCACAGGGTGCGGCGCGAGCAGTACTTC. This chain joins TRBV5-1 and TRBJ2-7, with D possibly TRBD1 on 6 matching bases. V was shortened by 5 bases and J by 6 bases, with 18 bases between the two germline ends. Germline V gene lookup returns CDR1 SGHRS and CDR2 YFSETQ. The CDR3 is 14 residues long. The whole variable domain, remainder taken from reference TRBV5-1 and TRBJ2-7, is KAGVTQTPRYLIKTRGQQVTLSCSPISGHRSVSWYQQTPGQGLQFLFEYFSETQRNKGNFPGRFSGRQFSNSRSEMNVSTLELGDSALYLCASSDHRVRREQYFGPGTRLTVT.

This chain links TRBV10-1 with TRBJ1-2, with a weak D call TRBD1 (5 bases). In germline, CDR1 is WNHNN, CDR2 SYGVQD (reference sequence). V was clipped by 9 bases and J by 10 bases, with 24 bases between them. The CDR3 totals 14 residues. The CDR3 loop is CARPTRGPMKLYTF. DNA of the CDR3: TGCGCCAGACCGACAAGGGGTCCGATGAAACTCTACACCTTC.

The chain couples TRBV5-6 to TRBJ1-5, with a tentative D call TRBD1 (6 bases). Germline-derived CDR1 and CDR2 are SGHDT and YYEEEE. This CDR3 comprises 14 residues. The V and J ends lost 0 bases and 7 bases respectively, with 11 bases between them. The DNA for the CDR3 is TGTGCCAGCAGCTTGGGACAGGACGGACAGCCCCAGCATTTT. As protein: CASSLGQDGQPQHF. The full variable domain, completed using reference TRBV5-6 and TRBJ1-5, is DAGVTQSPTHLIKTRGQQVTLRCSPKSGHDTVSWYQQALGQGPQFIFQYYEEEERQRGNFPDRFSGHQFPNYSSELNVNALLLGDSALYLCASSLGQDGQPQHFGDGTRLSIL.

The rearrangement joins TRBV6-6 to TRBJ1-1, with 11 positions matching TRBD1. The CDR3 is 13 amino acids. Germline V gene lookup returns CDR1 MNHNY and CDR2 SVGAGI (reference sequence). With V trimmed by 5 bases and J by 6 bases, 2 bases remained unmatched. CDR3 bases: TGTGCCAGCAGTCAGGGACAGGGGGCTGAAGCTTTCTTT. Protein: CASSQGQGAEAFF.

The chain carries TRBV10-3 and TRBJ1-1; D is possibly TRBD1 (5 bases). Looked up from germline, CDR1 is ENHRY and CDR2 is SYGVKD. CDR3 length: 13 amino acids. Trimming left V 8 bases short and J 0 bases short, with 10 bases between. The CDR3, as DNA: TGTGCCATCGGAACGGACATGAACACTGAAGCTTTCTTT. Its translation is CAIGTDMNTEAFF.

V and J are TRBV18 and TRBJ1-4; D is ambiguous. The CDR3 is 11 amino acids. V was pared by 3 bases and J by 14 bases, with 10 bases between. Germline CDR1 KGHSH, CDR2 LQKENI. CDR3 coding DNA: TGTGCCAGCTCACCGTCGACGGGGCTGTTTTTT. It encodes CASSPSTGLFF.

The chain carries TRBV6-5 and TRBJ2-3; TRBD1 aligns across 9 bases. Germline assignment: CDR1 MNHEY and CDR2 SVGAGI. Trimming removed 7 bases from V and 4 bases from J; junction bases left unmatched: 9. The CDR3 loop spans 15 amino acids. CDR3 coding DNA: TGTGCCAGCAAGCGGGACAGGGTTTATCCAGATACGCAGTATTTT. Protein product: CASKRDRVYPDTQYF.

This clone has just a few counts. The chain is built from TRBV4-1 and TRBJ1-1, with a weak D call TRBD1 (6 bases). V lost 1 base and J lost 1, with 10 bases in between. Germline V gene lookup returns CDR1 MGHRA and CDR2 YSYEKL. The CDR3 runs to 15 residues. The CDR3 region has the DNA TGCGCCAGCAGCCAAGTCTGGGGGCGGAACACTGAAGCTTTCTTT. This codes for CASSQVWGRNTEAFF.

V gene TRBV6-6 combines with J gene TRBJ1-1, with D tentatively TRBD1 (5 bases). This CDR3 spans 14 amino acids. With 6 bases removed from V and 3 bases from J, the gap between germline ends came to 14 bases. Germline CDR1 is MNHNY and CDR2 is SVGAGI (reference sequence). CDR3 DNA: TGTGCCAGCAGCCTTGACAGTTCCTACACTGAAGCTTTCTTT. Residues: CASSLDSSYTEAFF.

The chain joins TRBV18 to TRBJ2-1, with D possibly matching TRBD1 (5 bases). V was trimmed by 3 bases and J by 12 bases, leaving 15 bases between them. Germline V gives CDR1 KGHSH, CDR2 LQKENI. The CDR3 has 13 amino acids. Written as DNA, the CDR3 is TGTGCCAGCTCACCGAGCAGGGTGTGGGCGCAGTTCTTC. This translates into CASSPSRVWAQFF. Drawing the rest from reference TRBV18 and TRBJ2-1, the complete variable domain is NAGVMQNPRHLVRRRGQEARLRCSPMKGHSHVYWYRQLPEEGLKFMVYLQKENIIDESGMPKERFSAEFPKEGPSILRIQQVVRGDSAAYFCASSPSRVWAQFFGPGTRLTVL.

This clone occurred once. J is TRBJ2-5 and V is TRBV18; 11 bases map to TRBD2. The V gene's germline CDR1 is KGHSH and CDR2 LQKENI. The junction had 4 bases not matched to a gene; V was cut back by 2 bases and J by 2 bases. CDR3 length: 16 amino acids. CDR3 residues: CASSPLASGGQETQYF. The CDR3 nucleotides are TGTGCCAGCTCACCATTGGCTAGCGGGGGGCAAGAGACCCAGTACTTC.

There are a few counts of this clone. This chain uses TRBV5-1 with TRBJ2-7; TRBD1 matches at 9 bases. Germline V gives CDR1 SGHRS, CDR2 YFSETQ. The V segment lost 4 bases and the J segment 3 bases; nucleotides outside the gene matches: 5. This CDR3 region has 14 residues. CDR3 coding DNA: TGCGCCAGCAGCCCGCCGGGACAGGGCTACGAGCAGTACTTC. This codes for CASSPPGQGYEQYF.

The rearrangement links TRBV7-2 to TRBJ2-1; 9 bases line up with TRBD2. Losses at the gene ends were 3 bases for V and 7 bases for J; bases not matched to a gene: 7. The germline V gene encodes CDR1 SGHTA and CDR2 FQGNSA. The CDR3 contains 15 residues. In DNA, the CDR3 is TGTGCCAGCAGCTTCGTTAGCGGGGGCTTTAATGAGCAGTTCTTC. It translates to CASSFVSGGFNEQFF.

CDR3 sequence reads: CASSDRPGGAGYTF. The CDR3 coding sequence is TGTGCCAGCAGCGACCGCCCAGGGGGGGCTGGCTACACCTTC. The chain employs TRBV9 and TRBJ1-2; 7 bases are a match to TRBD1. CDR3 length: 14 amino acids. Germline loops: CDR1 SGDLS, CDR2 YYNGEE. The V and J ends lost 3 bases and 7 bases, in that order; junction bases with no gene match: 9.

The chain links TRBV13 to TRBJ1-5; 10 nucleotides line up with TRBD1. The CDR3 has 15 residues. CDR1 is PRHDT and CDR2 is FYEKMQ in the germline V gene (reference sequence). Unmatched junction bases numbered 5, after V lost 4 bases and J lost 5 bases. The CDR3 loop is CASSYRTGGHQPQHF. For the CDR3, the DNA is TGTGCCAGCAGCTACCGGACAGGGGGACATCAGCCCCAGCATTTT.